This T cell receptor beta chain derives from a study of T cells after yellow fever vaccination. 5'RACE template switching produced TCR cDNA carrying a universal primer site and UMIs. TCRdb called the 5' RACE reads again in MiXCR, with one record for every CDR3 protein. The table includes a few hundred thousand distinct CDR3 sequences, 15% to 20% detected once. This clonotype was found many times. The antigen remains unidentified. General observations from the study: Boosting was followed by the reappearance of most primary-vaccination clones (about 96% CD4, 70% to 90% CD8). A small proportion of clonotypes was detected in both the CD4 and CD8 compartments. Sorted repertoires could include abundant contaminating clonotypes from bulk cells.

The receptor comes from a man aged 30-40 years who received the YFV17D yellow fever vaccine. The input for sequencing was PBMCs, taken 15 days after the yellow fever booster vaccination.

DNA for the CDR3: TGTGCCAGCAGCTTAGCCTACACAGATACGCAGTATTTT. Its protein is CASSLAYTDTQYF. V is TRBV11-2 and J is TRBJ2-3, with D hard to call. The CDR3 contains 13 residues. Germline loops: CDR1 SGHAT, CDR2 FQNNGV. Trimming took off 1 base at V and 2 bases at J, with 4 bases between the two ends.